Described below is a single TCR beta chain sequence and its context. As yet, its antigen is unknown. This CDR3 is built from 14 residues. J was trimmed by 3 bases and V by 7 bases; bases with no gene match: 6. Germline V gene data show CDR1 as SQVTM and CDR2 as ANQGSEA. The sample originates from a study of shared clonotypes between healthy human individuals. Study overall: Each donor's CD8 memory used one plate, CD8 naive two, each CD4 subset three. Whole-study findings and limits: Approximately 5% of naive CD4 clonotypes were shared across a handful of donors.

Sequencing was performed with immunoSEQ multiplex PCR; in TCRdb, only in-frame clones are kept and a portion is missing. The profile shows hundreds of thousands of clones, about 96% of them singletons. Donors were Caucasian adults residing in Nashville, Tennessee, USA. This TCR came from a man aged 30 to 45 in good health. The chain combines TRBV29-1 with TRBJ2-1; 10 bases fit TRBD2. Sequencing used memory CD8+ T cells sorted from blood. The subset: CD45RO+ cells pooled with CCR7-negative TemRA cells. The CDR3 coding sequence is TGCAGCGCCAGACTAGCGGGTCACTACAATGAGCAGTTCTTC. Translated: CSARLAGHYNEQFF.